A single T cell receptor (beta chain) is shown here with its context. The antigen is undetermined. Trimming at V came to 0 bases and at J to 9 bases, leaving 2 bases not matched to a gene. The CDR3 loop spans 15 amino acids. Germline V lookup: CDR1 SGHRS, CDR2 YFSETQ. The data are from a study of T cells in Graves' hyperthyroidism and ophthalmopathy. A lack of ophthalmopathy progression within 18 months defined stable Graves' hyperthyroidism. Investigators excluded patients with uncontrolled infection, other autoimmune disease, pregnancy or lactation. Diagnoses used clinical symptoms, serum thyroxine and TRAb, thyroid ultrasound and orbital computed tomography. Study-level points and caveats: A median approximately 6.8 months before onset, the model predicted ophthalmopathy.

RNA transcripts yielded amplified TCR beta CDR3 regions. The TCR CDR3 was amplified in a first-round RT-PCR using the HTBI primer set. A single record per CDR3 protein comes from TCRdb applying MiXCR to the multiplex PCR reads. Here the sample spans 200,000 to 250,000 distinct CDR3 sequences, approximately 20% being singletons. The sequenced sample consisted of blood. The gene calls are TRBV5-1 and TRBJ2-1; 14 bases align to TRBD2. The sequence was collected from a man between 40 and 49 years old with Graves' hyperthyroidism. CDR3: CASSLGLAGGGEQFF. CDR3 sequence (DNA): TGCGCCAGCAGCTTGGGACTAGCGGGAGGGGGTGAGCAGTTCTTC.